Listed below are T cell receptor beta chains from one sample, sequenced in a study of cytomegalovirus exposure and HLA in healthy donors. The repertoire was sequenced with immunoSEQ multiplex PCR; TCRdb's copy has only in-frame clones and lacks some. The sample shows more than 110,000 clones, roughly three quarters of them seen only once. The sequenced sample was PBMCs. Every receptor here comes from a man younger than 35 in good health and CMV-seronegative. Each CDR3 is given with its conserved first and last residue.

V gene	J gene	CDR3 protein
TRBV9	TRBJ1-1	CASSRGGADTEAFF
TRBV11-2	TRBJ2-3	CASSLAGGSNTQYF
TRBV27	TRBJ1-1	CASSLWGTENTEAFF
TRBV7-9	TRBJ1-4	CASSPEDSVKLFF
TRBV30	TRBJ1-4	CAWSPGTVNGEKLFF
TRBV5-1	TRBJ2-1	CASSLTGDKYNEQFF
TRBV7-2	TRBJ2-3	CASSQDRVAADTQYF
TRBV19	TRBJ1-1	CASSRVGRKEAFF
TRBV30	TRBJ1-4	CAIRRGVWEKLFF
TRBV7-9	TRBJ1-3	CASSNRVSGNTIYF
TRBV5-4	TRBJ1-1	CASSLDRGNTEAFF
TRBV19	TRBJ1-5	CASSPQGNSNQPQHF
TRBV2	TRBJ1-1	CASSVSLLLNTEAFF
TRBV11-2	TRBJ2-5	CASSLWGQGDQETQYF
TRBV5-1	TRBJ1-2	CASSLDSGYDGYTF
TRBV5-1	TRBJ1-1	CASFVGRGQNTEAFF
TRBV7-9	TRBJ1-1	CSSSFGSKTANTEAFF
TRBV19	TRBJ1-6	CASSRTGGNSPLHF
TRBV29-1	TRBJ1-1	CSVHDSPNTEAFF